This note documents a single T cell receptor beta chain sequence. Its antigen is unidentified. This sample was taken from a study of vaccination effects on CD4 cells after COVID-19. TCRdb's copy holds only in-frame clones and misses some; the assay was immunoSEQ multiplex PCR. This sample has 35,000 to 45,000 clones, with about 80% found just once. V was pared by 5 bases and J by 5 bases, with 8 bases of the junction left unmatched. Germline CDR1 and CDR2: SEHNR and FQNEAQ (reference sequence). The CDR3 consists of 15 residues. Antigen-specific CD4+ T cells were expanded with viral peptide pools in the ViraFEST assay before sequencing. Scientists isolated CD4+ T cells after a roughly ten-day culture period ended. Participants were given two doses of BNT162b2 or mRNA-1273 vaccine. Vaccine recipients lacked prior SARS-CoV-2 infection and had negative nucleocapsid antibodies. In culture with about 10 IU/ml IL-2 and 8.5 to 10 ug/ml peptides, PBMC were grown at a few million per well.

The rearrangement joins TRBV7-9 to TRBJ2-3; 9 bases agree with TRBD2. The TCR originated in a human donor who received a COVID-19 vaccine. Some clones in this sample may be carry-over from other donors' samples. The specimen comprised CD4+ T cells from PBMCs cultured with HCoV-NL63 spike peptides, sampled after COVID-19 vaccination. CDR3 nucleotide sequence: TGTGCCAGCAGCCTTCAGCGGGGGGCAGAAGATACGCAGTATTTT. It specifies CASSLQRGAEDTQYF.